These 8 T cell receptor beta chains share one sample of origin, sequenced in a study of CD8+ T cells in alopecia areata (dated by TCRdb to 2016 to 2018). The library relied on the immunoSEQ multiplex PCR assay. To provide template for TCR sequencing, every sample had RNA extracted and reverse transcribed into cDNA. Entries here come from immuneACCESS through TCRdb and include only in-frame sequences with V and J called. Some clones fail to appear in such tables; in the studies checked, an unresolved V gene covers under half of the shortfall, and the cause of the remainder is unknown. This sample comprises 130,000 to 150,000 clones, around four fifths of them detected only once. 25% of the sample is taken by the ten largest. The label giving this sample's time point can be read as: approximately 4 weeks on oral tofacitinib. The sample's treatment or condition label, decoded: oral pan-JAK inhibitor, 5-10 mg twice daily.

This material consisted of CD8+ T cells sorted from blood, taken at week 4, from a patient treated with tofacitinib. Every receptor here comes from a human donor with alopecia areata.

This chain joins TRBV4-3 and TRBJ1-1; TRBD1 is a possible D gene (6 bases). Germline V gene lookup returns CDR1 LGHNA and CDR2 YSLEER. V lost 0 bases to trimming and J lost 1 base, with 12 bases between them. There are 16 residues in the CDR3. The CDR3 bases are TGCGCCAGCAGCCAAGATGGTGGGGGGCAGAACACTGAAGCTTTCTTT. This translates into CASSQDGGGQNTEAFF.

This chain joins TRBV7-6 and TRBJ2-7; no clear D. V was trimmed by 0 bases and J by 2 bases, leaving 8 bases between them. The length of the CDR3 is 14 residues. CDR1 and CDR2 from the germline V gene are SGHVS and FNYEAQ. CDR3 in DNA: TGTGCCAGCAGCTTAGCGGTTGGTACCTACGAGCAGTACTTC. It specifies CASSLAVGTYEQYF. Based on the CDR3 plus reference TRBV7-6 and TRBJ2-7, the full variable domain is GAGVSQSPRYKVTKRGQDVALRCDPISGHVSLYWYRQALGQGPEFLTYFNYEAQQDKSGLPNDRFSAERPEGSISTLTIQRTEQRDSAMYRCASSLAVGTYEQYFGPGTRLTVT.

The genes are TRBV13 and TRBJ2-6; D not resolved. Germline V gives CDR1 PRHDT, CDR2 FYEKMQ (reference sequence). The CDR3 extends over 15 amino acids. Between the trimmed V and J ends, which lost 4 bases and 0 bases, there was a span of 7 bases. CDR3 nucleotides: TGTGCCAGCAGCTCCTCCACCTCTGGGGCCAACGTCCTGACTTTC. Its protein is CASSSSTSGANVLTF.

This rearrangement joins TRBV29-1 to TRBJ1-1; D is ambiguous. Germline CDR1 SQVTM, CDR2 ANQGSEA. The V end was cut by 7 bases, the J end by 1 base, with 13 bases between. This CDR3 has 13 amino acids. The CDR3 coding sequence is TGCAGCGGAGCGGAGGGCTGGAACACTGAAGCTTTCTTT. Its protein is CSGAEGWNTEAFF.

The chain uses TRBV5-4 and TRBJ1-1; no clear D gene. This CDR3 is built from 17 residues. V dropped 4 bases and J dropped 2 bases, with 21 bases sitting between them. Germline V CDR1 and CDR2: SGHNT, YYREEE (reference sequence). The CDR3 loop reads CASSPLTSGPGNTEAFF. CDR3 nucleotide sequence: TGTGCCAGCAGCCCGCTTACGTCGGGCCCAGGAAACACTGAAGCTTTCTTT.

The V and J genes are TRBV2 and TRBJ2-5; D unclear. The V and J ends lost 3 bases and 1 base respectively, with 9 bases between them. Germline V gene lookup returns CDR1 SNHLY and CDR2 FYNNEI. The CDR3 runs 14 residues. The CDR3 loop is CASSDPRFQETQYF. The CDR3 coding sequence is TGTGCCAGCAGTGATCCGCGGTTCCAAGAGACCCAGTACTTC.

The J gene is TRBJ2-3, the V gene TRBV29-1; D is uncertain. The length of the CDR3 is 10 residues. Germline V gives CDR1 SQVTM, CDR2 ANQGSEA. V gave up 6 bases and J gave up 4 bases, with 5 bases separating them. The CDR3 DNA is TGCAGCGTGCGAGCAGATACGCAGTATTTT. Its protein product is CSVRADTQYF.

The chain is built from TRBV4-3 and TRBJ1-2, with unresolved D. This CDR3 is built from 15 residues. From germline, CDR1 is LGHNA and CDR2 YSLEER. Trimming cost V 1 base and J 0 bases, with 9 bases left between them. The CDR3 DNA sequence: TGCGCCAGCAGCCAAGTACTGACCACTAACTATGGCTACACCTTC. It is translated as CASSQVLTTNYGYTF.